A single sample gave rise to the 28 T cell receptor beta chains below, sequenced in a study of human T cells and chemical hapten exposure. TCRdb reanalysed the RACE reads using MiXCR and keeps one entry per CDR3 protein. The data contain roughly 100,000 distinct CDR3 sequences, less than 14% of them singletons. Noted time point: pre-sensitization, week 0. Regarding treatment: therapeutic diphenylcyclopropenone sensitization with weekly scalp DPC. Specimen: whole blood, collected in connection with sensitization to the hapten diphenylcyclopropenone (DPC). The source of these receptors is a woman aged 55-69 years with alopecia areata. Some clones in this sample may be carry-over from other donors' samples.

As for this clonotype: It may be a read error: a sequence one base away is much more abundant. The chain links TRBV11-2 to TRBJ2-1; D is unclear. Per germline, CDR1 SGHAT and CDR2 FQNNGV. This CDR3 contains 17 residues. The V and J ends lost 5 bases and 7 bases respectively, with 24 bases between them. The CDR3 nucleotides are TGTGCCAGCAGCCGATCGGACGGCCCGTCGGCCAGGAATGAGCAGTTCTTC. Its protein product is CASSRSDGPSARNEQFF.

The chain has TRBV25-1 and TRBJ1-1; D may be TRBD1 (6 bases). The germline gives CDR1 MGHDK, CDR2 SYGVNS. CDR3 size: 12 residues. V gave up 4 bases and J gave up 5 bases, with 8 bases separating them. Written as DNA, the CDR3 is TGTGCCAGCAGTGGTACAGGGACTGAAGCTTTCTTT. It codes for CASSGTGTEAFF.

In its sample, this clonotype was seen a few times. This chain joins TRBV19 and TRBJ1-4; tentative D call: TRBD1 (5 bases). Deletions cut 7 bases from V and 3 bases from J, with 21 bases between. The germline CDR1 and CDR2 sequences are LNHDA and SQIVND (reference sequence). The CDR3 spans 17 residues. The CDR3 coding sequence is TGTGCCAGTACCAGTCGACAGTTTCGTTTCTCTAATGAAAAACTGTTTTTT. It codes for CASTSRQFRFSNEKLFF.

A remark on this clonotype: A read error may be the cause here, since a much bigger clone is one base away. This likely comes from a read error, as the CDR3 has no conserved phenylalanine or tryptophan at its end. This chain uses TRBV3-1 with TRBJ2-3; TRBD2 is a possible D gene (6 bases). Germline loops: CDR1 LGHDT, CDR2 YNNKEL (reference sequence). The CDR3 length is 15 residues. V dropped 4 bases and J dropped 2 bases, with 13 bases sitting between them. The CDR3 nucleotides are TGTGCCAGCAGCCTCGAAGCGGGTTACACAGATACGCAGTATCTT. Protein: CASSLEAGYTDTQYL.

This clonotype was recorded many times. The V gene is TRBV10-2, the J gene TRBJ2-7; TRBD2 might be the D (5 bases). Trimming removed 3 bases from V and 7 bases from J, with 13 bases in between. The length of the CDR3 is 13 residues. The germline gives CDR1 WSHSY, CDR2 SAAADI. The CDR3 DNA is TGCGCCAGCAGTGACTCCGACCCGGGGGAGCAGTACTTC. Amino acids: CASSDSDPGEQYF.

This clonotype appeared a few times. The chain links TRBV30 to TRBJ1-2; 9 nucleotides align to TRBD1. V lost 1 base and J lost 7; bases outside the gene matches: 4. Per germline, CDR1 GTSNPN and CDR2 SVGIG (reference sequence). The CDR3 is 13 residues long. CDR3 region: CAWSAGTGTGYTF. The CDR3 DNA is TGTGCCTGGAGTGCGGGGACAGGGACTGGCTACACCTTC.

Many counts were recorded for this clonotype. This chain's CDR3 is CSARSAGTPLGDIQYF. CDR3 DNA sequence: TGCAGTGCTAGATCTGCGGGAACCCCTCTGGGGGACATTCAGTACTTC. This chain connects TRBV20-1 to TRBJ2-4; tentatively, D is TRBD2 (6 bases). CDR1 is DFQATT and CDR2 is SNEGSKA in the germline V gene (reference sequence). This CDR3 has 16 amino acids. V lost 2 bases and J lost 8, with 22 bases in between.

This clonotype was counted at least ten times. CDR3 bases: TGTGCCAGCAGCTTAGCGGCGGGGGTGTCCTACAATGAGCAGTTCTTC. Amino acid sequence: CASSLAAGVSYNEQFF. V and J are TRBV7-3 and TRBJ2-1; TRBD2 agrees at 7 bases. Germline V gives CDR1 SGHTA, CDR2 FQGTGA. V lost 2 bases to trimming and J lost 1 base; unmatched junction nucleotides: 5. This CDR3 has 16 amino acids.

This clonotype was observed at least ten times. CDR3 nucleotide sequence: TGTGCCAGCAGCTTAACCCCACAGGCGGGTCGTACTGAAGCTTTCTTT. This gives the protein CASSLTPQAGRTEAFF. The J gene is TRBJ1-1, the V gene TRBV11-1; D is possibly TRBD1 (5 bases). Germline assignment: CDR1 SGHAT and CDR2 FQDESV (reference sequence). This CDR3 has 16 amino acids. The ends were cut back, 2 bases at V and 5 bases at J, with 18 bases in the middle.

This clonotype has at least ten counts. The V and J genes are TRBV12-3 or TRBV12-4 and TRBJ2-1; a weak D match, TRBD2 (5 bases). V was trimmed by 5 bases and J by 7 bases, leaving 15 bases between them. This CDR3 is built from 14 residues. CDR3 region: CASSISLGGNEQFF. The CDR3 bases are TGTGCCAGCAGTATCTCGCTGGGCGGGAATGAGCAGTTCTTC.

The rearrangement joins TRBV19 to TRBJ2-7; 8 bases agree with TRBD1. CDR1 and CDR2 from the germline V gene are LNHDA and SQIVND (reference sequence). The CDR3 has 14 residues. Losses at the gene ends were 4 bases for V and 5 bases for J; bases not matched to a gene: 7. CDR3 bases: TGTGCCAGTAGTAAGGGGACAGGTCTTAACGAGCAGTACTTC. Amino acids: CASSKGTGLNEQYF. The full variable domain, completed using reference TRBV19 and TRBJ2-7, is DGGITQSPKYLFRKEGQNVTLSCEQNLNHDAMYWYRQDPGQGLRLIYYSQIVNDFQKGDIAEGYSVSREKKESFPLTVTSAQKNPTAFYLCASSKGTGLNEQYFGPGTRLTVT.

The chain couples TRBV5-1 to TRBJ2-7; a weak D match, TRBD1 (5 bases). Germline values: CDR1 SGHRS, CDR2 YFSETQ. The CDR3 has 14 residues. Trimming removed 1 base from V and 0 bases from J, with 8 bases in between. In DNA form, the CDR3 reads TGCGCCAGCAGCTTGCAGGACACCTCCTACGAGCAGTACTTC. Its protein is CASSLQDTSYEQYF.

In its sample, this clonotype was seen many times. J is TRBJ2-3 and V is TRBV10-3; unclear D gene. The V end was cut by 3 bases, the J end by 3 bases, with 4 bases between. Germline V gives CDR1 ENHRY, CDR2 SYGVKD. The CDR3 sequence is 12 residues long. CDR3 sequence (DNA): TGTGCCATCAGTGACAAGACAGATACGCAGTATTTT. This translates into CAISDKTDTQYF.

Comment on this clonotype: This may arise from a read error, as a much more abundant clone is one base away. Here the CDR3 omits its conserved ending phenylalanine or tryptophan, so a read error is the likely source. This chain connects TRBV25-1 to TRBJ1-4; D is undetermined. The CDR3 consists of 11 residues. Germline V gives CDR1 MGHDK, CDR2 SYGVNS. The CDR3 here is CASLWGEKLFS. DNA of the CDR3: TGTGCTTCCCTCTGGGGTGAAAAACTGTTTTCT.

The V gene is TRBV7-9, the J gene TRBJ2-3; weak D call: TRBD2 (7 bases). CDR1 is SEHNR and CDR2 is FQNEAQ in the germline V gene (reference sequence). CDR3 length: 17 amino acids. Trimming took off 7 bases at V and 0 bases at J, with 20 bases between the two ends. In DNA, the CDR3 is TGTGCCAGCACCGCCCATCGGGGGGCAACTAGCACAGATACGCAGTATTTT. As protein: CASTAHRGATSTDTQYF.

This chain uses TRBV14 with TRBJ2-3, with TRBD1 matching 7 bases. The CDR3 has 18 residues. The germline CDR1 and CDR2 sequences are SGHDN and FVKESK. V lost 4 bases and J lost 0; bases outside the gene matches: 13. The CDR3 reads CASSRRIRTGPSTDTQYF. The CDR3 bases are TGTGCCAGCAGCCGCCGTATTAGGACAGGACCGAGCACAGATACGCAGTATTTT.

This clonotype was found many times. J is TRBJ1-2 and V is TRBV19; the D is unclear. Germline V gives CDR1 LNHDA, CDR2 SQIVND (reference sequence). V was clipped by 7 bases and J by 0 bases, with 6 bases between them. The CDR3 consists of 12 residues. The CDR3 nucleotides are TGTGCCAGTACTGGTACTAACTATGGCTACACCTTC. Translation: CASTGTNYGYTF.

This clonotype was seen at least ten times. The V call is TRBV2, the J call TRBJ2-3; 10 bases are shared with TRBD2. The CDR3 has 16 amino acids. Germline V lookup: CDR1 SNHLY, CDR2 FYNNEI. V lost 8 bases to trimming and J lost 1 base; unmatched junction nucleotides: 9. The CDR3 DNA sequence: TGTGCCAGCCGCGCGACCACTAGCGGGGGCACAGATACGCAGTATTTT. Amino acids: CASRATTSGGTDTQYF. Filled out from reference TRBV2 and TRBJ2-3, the complete variable domain reads EPEVTQTPSHQVTQMGQEVILRCVPISNHLYFYWYRQILGQKVEFLVSFYNNEISEKSEIFDDQFSVERPDGSNFTLKIRSTKLEDSAMYFCASRATTSGGTDTQYFGPGTRLTVL.

CDR3 sequence reads: CASSSRGWDEQFF. In DNA form, the CDR3 reads TGTGCCAGCAGCTCGAGGGGTTGGGATGAGCAGTTCTTC. The chain uses TRBV11-2 and TRBJ2-1; D could derive from TRBD1 or TRBD2 (5 bases each). Deletions cut 4 bases from V and 8 bases from J, with 12 bases between. The CDR3 extends over 13 amino acids. Per the germline V gene, CDR1 is SGHAT and CDR2 is FQNNGV.

This clonotype came up many times. The chain uses TRBV5-1 and TRBJ2-2; 8 bases match TRBD1. CDR1 is SGHRS, CDR2 YFSETQ, per germline. The CDR3 runs to 15 residues. J was trimmed by 6 bases and V by 4 bases; bases with no gene match: 8. CDR3 amino acids: CASSAPTGVPGELFF. CDR3 nucleotides: TGCGCCAGCAGCGCCCCGACAGGGGTCCCCGGGGAGCTGTTTTTT.

This clonotype occurred many times. The rearrangement joins TRBV18 to TRBJ2-2, with TRBD1 matching 8 bases. The CDR3 is 16 residues long. Per the germline V gene, CDR1 is KGHSH and CDR2 is LQKENI. Germline trimming cut 2 bases from V and 6 bases from J; bases unmatched to any gene: 8. The CDR3 bases are TGTGCCAGCTCACCAAGGACAGGGCTCGTATCCGGGGAGCTGTTTTTT. Protein product: CASSPRTGLVSGELFF.

CDR3 residues: CSARARASNTEAFF. In nucleotides, the CDR3 is TGCAGTGCTAGAGCCAGGGCTTCGAACACTGAAGCTTTCTTT. The V call is TRBV20-1, the J call TRBJ1-1, with D perhaps TRBD1 (5 bases). V was cut by 1 base and J by 1 base, with 10 bases left in between. This CDR3 has 14 residues. The germline V gene has CDR1 DFQATT and CDR2 SNEGSKA (reference sequence).

There are a few counts of this clonotype. The V gene is TRBV20-1, the J gene TRBJ2-3, with D possibly matching TRBD2 (6 bases). Germline-derived CDR1 and CDR2 are DFQATT and SNEGSKA (reference sequence). This CDR3 comprises 14 residues. V was trimmed by 3 bases and J by 2 bases, leaving 12 bases between them. The CDR3 is CSARPGGHTDTQYF. Here the CDR3 DNA reads TGCAGTGCTAGGCCCGGGGGTCACACAGATACGCAGTATTTT.

The chain combines TRBV3-1 with TRBJ2-7, with unresolved D. The CDR3 runs to 15 residues. Germline assignment: CDR1 LGHDT and CDR2 YNNKEL (reference sequence). Between the trimmed V and J ends, which lost 0 bases and 3 bases, there was a span of 12 bases. Written as DNA, the CDR3 is TGTGCCAGCAGCCAAGATCTAGGGAAGTTCTACGAGCAGTACTTC. This gives the protein CASSQDLGKFYEQYF.

This clonotype was picked up a small number of times. V usage is TRBV5-1 and J usage is TRBJ2-1, with 9 bases matching TRBD1. Trimming cost V 2 bases and J 7 bases; bases outside gene matches: 7. The CDR3 length is 15 residues. Germline V CDR1 and CDR2: SGHRS, YFSETQ. The DNA of the CDR3 is TGCGCCAGCAGCTTTTCGGGACAGGGTGTAAATGAGCAGTTCTTC. Translating gives CASSFSGQGVNEQFF.

Ten or more counts support this clonotype. The chain links TRBV5-1 to TRBJ2-1; 7 bases match TRBD1. Germline trimming cut 4 bases from V and 5 bases from J; bases unmatched to any gene: 9. The CDR3 runs to 15 residues. Germline CDR1 reads SGHRS; CDR2 reads YFSETQ. As DNA, the CDR3 is TGCGCCAGCAGCCGGATCACAGGGGCCAACAATGAGCAGTTCTTC. Translated, it gives CASSRITGANNEQFF.

This clonotype occurred a few times. The CDR3 region is CASSESSVTQYF. In nucleotides, the CDR3 is TGCGCCAGCAGTGAGTCGAGTGTGACCCAGTACTTC. This chain connects TRBV10-2 to TRBJ2-5; D is unresolved. CDR1 and CDR2 (germline): WSHSY, SAAADI. V was shortened by 0 bases and J by 7 bases, with 6 bases between the two germline ends. This CDR3 has 12 amino acids.

This clonotype was detected many times. The rearrangement uses TRBV7-8 and TRBJ1-2; D is possibly TRBD1 (5 bases). Trimming took 4 bases from V and 0 from J, leaving 18 bases between them. CDR1 is SGHVS, CDR2 FQNEAQ, per germline. CDR3 length equals 17 residues. DNA of the CDR3: TGTGCCAGCAGCTCAGGGATTGGGGGTAGCTCTAACTATGGCTACACCTTC. It encodes CASSSGIGGSSNYGYTF.